The T cell receptor (beta chain) described here comes from a study of T cells in Graves' hyperthyroidism and ophthalmopathy. Background on the study: Specimen type is peripheral blood, collected at initial diagnosis prior to any treatment.

Study-wide points: Separation of ophthalmopathy from stable hyperthyroidism was achieved by a 13 V-J model.

Uncontrolled infection, other autoimmune disease, pregnancy or lactation barred patients from enrollment. Used for diagnoses were clinical symptoms, serum thyroxine and TRAb, thyroid ultrasound and orbital computed tomography. This clonotype occurred a few times. Its antigen remains unknown. The TCR beta CDR3 regions underwent amplification using RNA transcripts as the source. First-round RT-PCR with HTBI primers amplified the TCR CDR3 region. One entry per CDR3 protein results from TCRdb running MiXCR on the multiplex PCR reads. The sample carries approximately 490,000 distinct CDR3 sequences, less than 25% recorded once. The receptor was derived from a woman aged 65 to 85 with Graves' ophthalmopathy. Sequenced material: blood.

The CDR3 sequence is CASSLGQGRTNEKLFF. CDR3 DNA: TGTGCCAGCAGCTTAGGACAGGGAAGAACTAATGAAAAACTGTTTTTT. This chain uses TRBV7-9 with TRBJ1-4, with TRBD1 matching 7 bases. The CDR3 extends over 16 amino acids. Trimming at V came to 1 base and at J to 1 base, leaving 3 bases not matched to a gene. Looked up from germline, CDR1 is SEHNR and CDR2 is FQNEAQ (reference sequence).